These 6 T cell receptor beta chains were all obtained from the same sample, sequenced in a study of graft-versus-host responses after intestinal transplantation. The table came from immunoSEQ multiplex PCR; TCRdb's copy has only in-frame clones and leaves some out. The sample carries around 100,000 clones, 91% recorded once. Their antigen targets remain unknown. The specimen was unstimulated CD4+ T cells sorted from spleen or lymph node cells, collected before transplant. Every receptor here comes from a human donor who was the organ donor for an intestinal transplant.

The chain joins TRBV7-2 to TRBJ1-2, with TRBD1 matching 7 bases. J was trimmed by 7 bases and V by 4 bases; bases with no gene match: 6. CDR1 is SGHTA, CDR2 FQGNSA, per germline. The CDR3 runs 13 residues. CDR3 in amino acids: CASSSQGTSGYTF. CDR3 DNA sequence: TGTGCCAGCAGCTCACAGGGGACTAGTGGCTACACCTTC. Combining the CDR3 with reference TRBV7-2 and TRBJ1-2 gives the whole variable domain GAGVSQSPSNKVTEKGKDVELRCDPISGHTALYWYRQSLGQGLEFLIYFQGNSAPDKSGLPSDRFSAERTGGSVSTLTIQRTQQEDSAVYLCASSSQGTSGYTFGSGTRLTVV.

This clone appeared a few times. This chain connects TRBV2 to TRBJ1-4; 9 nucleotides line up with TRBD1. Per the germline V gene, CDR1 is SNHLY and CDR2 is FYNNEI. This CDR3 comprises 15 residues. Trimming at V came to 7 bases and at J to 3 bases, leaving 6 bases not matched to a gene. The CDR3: CASNWGDRANEKLFF. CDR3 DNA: TGTGCCAGCAATTGGGGGGACAGGGCTAATGAAAAACTGTTTTTT.

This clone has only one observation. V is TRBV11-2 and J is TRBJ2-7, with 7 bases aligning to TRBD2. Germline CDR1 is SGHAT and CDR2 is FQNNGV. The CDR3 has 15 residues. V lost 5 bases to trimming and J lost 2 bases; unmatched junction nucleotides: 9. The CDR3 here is CASSPVRGTPYEQYF. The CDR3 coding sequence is TGTGCCAGCAGCCCCGTGCGGGGGACCCCCTACGAGCAGTACTTC.

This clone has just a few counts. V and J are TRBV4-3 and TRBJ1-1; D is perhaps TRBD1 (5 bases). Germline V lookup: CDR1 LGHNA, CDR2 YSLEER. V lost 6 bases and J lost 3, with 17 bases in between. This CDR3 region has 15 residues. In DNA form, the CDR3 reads TGCGCCAGCAGTCTTACGGGGGGTCAGTACACTGAAGCTTTCTTT. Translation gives CASSLTGGQYTEAFF.

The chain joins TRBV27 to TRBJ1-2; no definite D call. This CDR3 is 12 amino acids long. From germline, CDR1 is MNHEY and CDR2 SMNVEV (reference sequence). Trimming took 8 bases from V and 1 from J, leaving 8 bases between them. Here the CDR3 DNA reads TGTGCCAGCGGAGACGATAACTATGGCTACACCTTC. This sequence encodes CASGDDNYGYTF.

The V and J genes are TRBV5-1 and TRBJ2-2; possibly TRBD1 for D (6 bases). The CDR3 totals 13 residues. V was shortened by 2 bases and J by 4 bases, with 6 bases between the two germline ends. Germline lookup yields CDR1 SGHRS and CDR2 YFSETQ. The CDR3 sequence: CASSLGGTGELFF. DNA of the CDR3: TGCGCCAGCAGCTTAGGGGGCACCGGGGAGCTGTTTTTT. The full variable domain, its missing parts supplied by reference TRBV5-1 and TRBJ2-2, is KAGVTQTPRYLIKTRGQQVTLSCSPISGHRSVSWYQQTPGQGLQFLFEYFSETQRNKGNFPGRFSGRQFSNSRSEMNVSTLELGDSALYLCASSLGGTGELFFGEGSRLTVL.